This TCR beta chain is from a study of blood T cell repertoires in COVID-19. In the study overall: T cells, B-cell-depleted T cells, or PBMCs supplied cDNA or gDNA.

Generated by immunoSEQ multiplex PCR, the TCRdb table keeps only in-frame clones and is missing some. The sample lists some 330,000 clones; just over 85% were seen once. Trimming pared 3 bases from V and 1 base from J, leaving 16 bases between. The CDR3 runs to 18 residues. CDR1 is SGHVS and CDR2 is FNYEAQ in the germline V gene. This clonotype was obtained from a man younger than 45 who had recovered from COVID-19. The chain employs TRBV7-6 and TRBJ1-6; the D gene is possibly TRBD1 (6 bases). Sequencing was carried out using PBMCs or T cells enriched from blood (not recorded which). The DNA of the CDR3 is TGTGCCAGCAGCTTGTCAGCAGGGGACCTATCCTATAATTCACCCCTCCACTTT. Translated: CASSLSAGDLSYNSPLHF.